This passage covers 30 T cell receptor beta chains from one sample sequenced in a study of CD4 T cells in relation to SARS-CoV-2 and coronaviruses. These TCRs are of unknown antigen specificity. Assay used: immunoSEQ multiplex PCR; TCRdb lists only in-frame clones, some missing. The sample includes some 45,000 clones, around 80% of them seen just once. The sequenced sample consisted of naive CD4+ T cells from PBMCs, cultured in vitro. Subset: naive CD4+ T cells isolated by negative enrichment. These TCRs come from an adult with COVID-19.

The chain is built from TRBV7-9 and TRBJ2-1; the D is unclear. Trimming removed 4 bases from V and 4 bases from J, with 14 bases in between. Germline V gene lookup returns CDR1 SEHNR and CDR2 FQNEAQ (reference sequence). CDR3 length: 15 residues. The CDR3 region is CASSSQRSVYNEQFF. In DNA form, the CDR3 reads TGTGCCAGCAGCTCCCAACGGTCGGTATACAATGAGCAGTTCTTC. Based on the CDR3 plus reference TRBV7-9 and TRBJ2-1, the full variable domain is DTGVSQNPRHKITKRGQNVTFRCDPISEHNRLYWYRQTLGQGPEFLTYFQNEAQLEKSRLLSDRFSAERPKGSFSTLEIQRTEQGDSAMYLCASSSQRSVYNEQFFGPGTRLTVL.

There are a few counts of this clone. The gene calls are TRBV7-9 and TRBJ2-2; 7 bases agree with TRBD2. The CDR3 sequence is 16 residues long. The V segment lost 3 bases and the J segment 4 bases; nucleotides outside the gene matches: 8. Germline CDR1 SEHNR, CDR2 FQNEAQ (reference sequence). The CDR3 here is CASSFDSWGGTGELFF. DNA for the CDR3: TGTGCCAGCAGCTTTGACTCTTGGGGGGGCACCGGGGAGCTGTTTTTT.

The chain links TRBV7-3 to TRBJ2-3; tentative D call: TRBD2 (6 bases). CDR1 SGHTA and CDR2 FQGTGA come from the germline V gene. The CDR3 sequence is 14 residues long. With 6 bases removed from V and 0 bases from J, the gap between germline ends came to 10 bases. The CDR3 loop is CASREGRSTDTQYF. CDR3 sequence (DNA): TGTGCCAGCAGGGAGGGTAGGAGCACAGATACGCAGTATTTT.

The chain joins TRBV10-1 to TRBJ2-5; D is perhaps TRBD1 (5 bases). Trimming shortened V by 1 base and J by 4 bases, and 10 bases separated the two germline ends. The CDR3 spans 14 residues. Germline CDR1 is WNHNN and CDR2 is SYGVQD (reference sequence). The CDR3 here is CASSEWGWLETQYF. The CDR3 DNA reads as TGCGCCAGCAGTGAGTGGGGCTGGCTAGAGACCCAGTACTTC.

The CDR3 sequence: CASSPSTREQYF. CDR3 in DNA: TGTGCCAGCTCACCATCGACGCGGGAGCAGTACTTC. The gene calls are TRBV18 and TRBJ2-7; D remains unclear. Germline CDR1 reads KGHSH; CDR2 reads LQKENI. The CDR3 has 12 residues. V was trimmed by 2 bases and J by 7 bases, leaving 9 bases between them.

The chain couples TRBV24-1 to TRBJ2-7; D ambiguous. This CDR3 has 14 residues. Germline CDR1 KGHDR, CDR2 SFDVKD. The ends were cut back, 2 bases at V and 2 bases at J, with 9 bases in the middle. The CDR3, as DNA: TGTGCCACCAGTGATTCCTCAGTGGCCTACGAGCAGTACTTC. It is translated as CATSDSSVAYEQYF.

The genes are TRBV27 and TRBJ2-2; D unresolved. Per germline, CDR1 MNHEY and CDR2 SMNVEV (reference sequence). The CDR3 length is 12 residues. Trimming cost V 10 bases and J 4 bases, with 10 bases left between them. CDR3 DNA: TGTGCCATGCCGACCTTCACCGGGGAGCTGTTTTTT. This sequence encodes CAMPTFTGELFF.

The chain uses TRBV7-9 and TRBJ2-5; D is unresolved. Trimming shortened V by 5 bases and J by 5 bases, and 21 bases separated the two germline ends. The CDR3 length is 16 residues. Germline CDR1 reads SEHNR; CDR2 reads FQNEAQ (reference sequence). In DNA form, the CDR3 reads TGTGCCAGCAGCAGGTCTCCGGGCCCCCGGACCGAGACCCAGTACTTC. Translated: CASSRSPGPRTETQYF.

This clone has a single count. Sequence at one end of the junction differs from germline and may be a read error. This chain links TRBV6-1 with TRBJ2-7; D may be TRBD2 (6 bases). The CDR3 is 14 residues long. Germline V CDR1 and CDR2: MNHNS, SASEGT. The CDR3 DNA sequence: TGTGCCAGCAGTGAAGATCCTAGGCTAGCGATCAACTTTTTC. It yields the protein CASSEDPRLAINFF.

This chain links TRBV6-6 with TRBJ1-6; tentative D call: TRBD1 (5 bases). V lost 3 bases and J 8 bases, leaving 11 bases between the germline ends. The CDR3 contains 14 residues. Per germline, CDR1 MNHNY and CDR2 SVGAGI (reference sequence). For the CDR3, the DNA is TGTGCCAGCAGTTATTCCCAAGGGGATTCACCCCTCCACTTT. Its translation is CASSYSQGDSPLHF.

The V and J genes are TRBV10-3 and TRBJ2-1; 8 nucleotides line up with TRBD2. The V and J ends lost 6 bases and 6 bases, in that order; junction bases with no gene match: 4. Germline V gives CDR1 ENHRY, CDR2 SYGVKD. The CDR3 consists of 13 residues. The CDR3 here is CAIRELAANEQFF. CDR3 nucleotides: TGTGCCATCAGGGAACTAGCGGCCAATGAGCAGTTCTTC.

This clone showed up just a few times. The chain recombines TRBV5-1 with TRBJ2-2, with TRBD2 matching 9 bases. This CDR3 contains 15 residues. With V trimmed by 2 bases and J by 5 bases, 4 bases remained unmatched. Germline-derived CDR1 and CDR2 are SGHRS and YFSETQ. The CDR3 coding sequence is TGCGCCAGCAGCTTCCTAGCGGGACGAACCGGGGAGCTGTTTTTT. This translates into CASSFLAGRTGELFF. Complete variable domain (other parts from reference TRBV5-1 and TRBJ2-2): KAGVTQTPRYLIKTRGQQVTLSCSPISGHRSVSWYQQTPGQGLQFLFEYFSETQRNKGNFPGRFSGRQFSNSRSEMNVSTLELGDSALYLCASSFLAGRTGELFFGEGSRLTVL.

This sequence joins TRBV6-6 and TRBJ2-2; tentatively, D is TRBD1 (5 bases). Germline CDR1 MNHNY, CDR2 SVGAGI (reference sequence). The CDR3 runs to 14 residues. Between the trimmed V and J ends, which lost 7 bases and 4 bases, there was a span of 13 bases. Here the CDR3 reads CASMGQGVTGELFF. The DNA for the CDR3 is TGTGCCAGCATGGGTCAGGGTGTCACCGGGGAGCTGTTTTTT.

The chain recombines TRBV28 with TRBJ1-5; 9 positions match TRBD1. The germline V gene has CDR1 MDHEN and CDR2 SYDVKM. This CDR3 comprises 16 residues. V trimming: 5 bases; J trimming: 0 bases; junction bases outside the gene matches: 5. CDR3 amino acids: CASSPGTGSSNQPQHF. CDR3 nucleotide sequence: TGTGCCAGCAGTCCAGGGACAGGGTCTAGCAATCAGCCCCAGCATTTT.

The J gene is TRBJ2-1, the V gene TRBV18; no reliable D call. V lost 0 bases and J lost 8, with 8 bases in between. This CDR3 has 13 residues. The V gene's germline CDR1 is KGHSH and CDR2 LQKENI. CDR3 DNA sequence: TGTGCCAGCTCACCACCGGACCTCTATGAGCAGTTCTTC. This codes for CASSPPDLYEQFF. Full variable domain (remainder filled in from reference TRBV18 and TRBJ2-1): NAGVMQNPRHLVRRRGQEARLRCSPMKGHSHVYWYRQLPEEGLKFMVYLQKENIIDESGMPKERFSAEFPKEGPSILRIQQVVRGDSAAYFCASSPPDLYEQFFGPGTRLTVL.

V gene TRBV6-6 combines with J gene TRBJ1-2, with 7 bases aligning to TRBD1. The CDR3 has 15 residues. Germline V gene data show CDR1 as MNHNY and CDR2 as SVGAGI (reference sequence). Trimming cost V 0 bases and J 2 bases; bases outside gene matches: 3. This CDR3 is CASSYSVRGNYGYTF. The CDR3 DNA sequence: TGTGCCAGCAGTTACTCGGTCAGGGGGAACTATGGCTACACCTTC.

The chain combines TRBV6-6 with TRBJ2-5; 7 bases fit TRBD1. Trimming at V came to 5 bases and at J to 2 bases, leaving 14 bases not matched to a gene. In germline, CDR1 is MNHNY, CDR2 SVGAGI (reference sequence). This CDR3 has 17 amino acids. The CDR3 region has the DNA TGTGCCAGCAGTCCCGTCCCCCCAGACAGGGTACAAGAGACCCAGTACTTC. Its translation: CASSPVPPDRVQETQYF.

This chain connects TRBV7-2 to TRBJ2-1; TRBD2 aligns across 7 bases. V lost 5 bases to trimming and J lost 9 bases; unmatched junction nucleotides: 13. CDR3 size: 15 residues. Germline V gives CDR1 SGHTA, CDR2 FQGNSA. The CDR3 is CASSLTSEFRGEQFF. DNA for the CDR3: TGTGCCAGCAGCCTAACTAGCGAATTTCGGGGTGAGCAGTTCTTC.

This clone came up a few times. The rearrangement links TRBV7-2 to TRBJ1-1; D call uncertain. The CDR3 is 13 amino acids. V was shortened by 5 bases and J by 2 bases, with 9 bases between the two germline ends. From germline, CDR1 is SGHTA and CDR2 FQGNSA. The CDR3 loop reads CASSRQVNTEAFF. CDR3 nucleotides: TGTGCCAGCAGCCGTCAAGTTAACACTGAAGCTTTCTTT.

The chain employs TRBV30 and TRBJ2-6, with D possibly TRBD2 on 5 matching bases. Germline CDR1 reads GTSNPN; CDR2 reads SVGIG (reference sequence). Trimming removed 0 bases at V and 0 bases at J, with 15 bases between. This CDR3 has 18 residues. CDR3 coding DNA: TGTGCCTGGAGTGTTACTCGCGGGTCTAACTCTGGGGCCAACGTCCTGACTTTC. As protein: CAWSVTRGSNSGANVLTF.

Here the CDR3 reads CASSMTRYPSQPQHF. The CDR3 DNA reads as TGTGCCAGCAGCATGACACGCTACCCCAGTCAGCCCCAGCATTTT. The V and J genes are TRBV7-9 and TRBJ1-5, with unresolved D. Germline CDR1 reads SEHNR; CDR2 reads FQNEAQ (reference sequence). Deletions cut 5 bases from V and 6 bases from J, with 17 bases between. This CDR3 spans 15 amino acids.

V is TRBV7-8 and J is TRBJ2-1; a weak D match, TRBD2 (5 bases). The V gene lost 2 bases and the J gene lost 9 bases, with 11 bases spanning the gap. The germline V gene has CDR1 SGHVS and CDR2 FQNEAQ. The CDR3 totals 13 residues. CDR3 DNA sequence: TGTGCCAGCAGCTTAAGCCGGGGTGTTGAGCAGTTCTTC. Protein product: CASSLSRGVEQFF.

J is TRBJ1-1 and V is TRBV27; 8 bases fit TRBD1. The junction had 9 bases not matched to a gene; V was cut back by 6 bases and J by 0 bases. The length of the CDR3 is 16 residues. From germline, CDR1 is MNHEY and CDR2 SMNVEV (reference sequence). CDR3 nucleotide sequence: TGTGCCAGCAGCCCACCACCGGGACAGGTGAACACTGAAGCTTTCTTT. Translation gives CASSPPPGQVNTEAFF.

This rearrangement joins TRBV6-5 to TRBJ2-7, with D tentatively TRBD2 (7 bases). CDR1 and CDR2 (germline): MNHEY, SVGAGI. V was clipped by 7 bases and J by 2 bases, with 15 bases between them. The CDR3 is 14 residues long. CDR3 coding DNA: TGTGCCAGCAAAGAACAGGGAGGGGCCTACGAGCAGTACTTC. Translated, it gives CASKEQGGAYEQYF.

The rearrangement links TRBV7-9 to TRBJ1-2; D not resolved. The CDR3 loop spans 12 amino acids. The germline gives CDR1 SEHNR, CDR2 FQNEAQ (reference sequence). Trimming removed 7 bases at V and 6 bases at J, with 12 bases between. CDR3 bases: TGTGCCAGCAATCGTCCCCCACATGGCTACACCTTC. Its translation is CASNRPPHGYTF.

The chain employs TRBV27 and TRBJ1-5; the match to TRBD1 covers 8 bases. The CDR3 spans 14 residues. Trimming removed 5 bases from V and 9 bases from J; junction bases left unmatched: 9. Germline V gene data show CDR1 as MNHEY and CDR2 as SMNVEV (reference sequence). The CDR3, as DNA: TGTGCCAGCAGTCTAGCGACAGGGGCAGGGCCCCAGCATTTT. Translating it yields CASSLATGAGPQHF.

The chain combines TRBV18 with TRBJ2-2; D may be TRBD1 or TRBD2 (5 bases each). V lost 3 bases, J lost 3 bases, and 8 bases lay in between. From germline, CDR1 is KGHSH and CDR2 LQKENI. The CDR3 consists of 14 residues. CDR3 bases: TGTGCCAGCTCACCGGGACCGTACACCGGGGAGCTGTTTTTT. As protein: CASSPGPYTGELFF.

The chain recombines TRBV24-1 with TRBJ1-4; D possibly corresponds to TRBD1 (5 bases). This CDR3 has 14 amino acids. V lost 2 bases, J lost 10 bases, and 13 bases lay in between. Germline V CDR1 and CDR2: KGHDR, SFDVKD. The CDR3 DNA sequence: TGTGCCACCAGTGATTCGTGGGCCGGGGGAAAACTGTTTTTT. Translated: CATSDSWAGGKLFF.

The chain combines TRBV5-1 with TRBJ2-3; TRBD2 agrees at 8 bases. Trimming cost V 5 bases and J 4 bases; bases outside gene matches: 9. The CDR3 loop spans 15 amino acids. Germline loops: CDR1 SGHRS, CDR2 YFSETQ. CDR3 in amino acids: CASRLAGGDPDTQYF. The CDR3, as DNA: TGCGCCAGCAGGCTGGCGGGGGGCGATCCAGATACGCAGTATTTT.

This sequence joins TRBV6-1 and TRBJ2-7; weak D call: TRBD2 (5 bases). This CDR3 region has 18 residues. Germline V gene data show CDR1 as MNHNS and CDR2 as SASEGT. The V end lost 2 bases, the J end lost 0 bases, and 20 bases lay between the germline ends. CDR3 DNA sequence: TGTGCCAGCAGTGAATGGACTGGTACGGAGGCTATCTCCTACGAGCAGTACTTC. This translates into CASSEWTGTEAISYEQYF.